This T cell receptor beta chain was sequenced in a study of blood T cell dynamics during melanoma immunotherapy. Regarding time point: week 3, after first cycle of checkpoint inhibitor. Sampling occurred pretreatment (T0) and at week 3 (W3), after cycle one of checkpoint blockade. Each bulk PBMC sample had 300 to 400 ng DNA loaded. Sequencing used immunoSEQ multiplex PCR; TCRdb keeps in-frame clones, though not all of them. The table lists approximately 7,800 clones, roughly nine tenths of them singletons. The V end was cut by 1 base, the J end by 2 bases, with 8 bases between. Germline V gene sequence: CDR1 SGHRS, CDR2 YFSETQ. CDR3 length: 14 amino acids.

V gene TRBV5-1 combines with J gene TRBJ2-3, with D possibly being TRBD2 (6 bases). This receptor was taken from a human donor with melanoma. Sample: blood, taken from a patient treated with checkpoint blockade. The CDR3 protein is CASSLRDSTDTQYF. The CDR3 DNA follows: TGCGCCAGCAGCTTGAGGGACTCCACAGATACGCAGTATTTT.